This TCR beta chain was recorded in a study of T cells after yellow fever vaccination. Study details: It was SMART-Seq v4 Ultra Low Input that prepared the fractions with low cell numbers.

This clonotype was found a few times. Antigen specificity is unknown. TCRdb recomputed calls from the 5' RACE reads with MiXCR, one row per CDR3 protein. Among approximately 550,000 distinct CDR3 sequences listed, approximately 15% were seen once. The CDR3 has 16 amino acids. V shed 1 base and J 5 bases; nucleotides not matched to a gene: 10. Germline CDR1 and CDR2: SGHRS and YFSETQ. Findings of the study overall: A minor fraction of clonotypes spanned both CD4 and CD8 compartments.

The clonotype was recovered from a man aged 25-45 years who received the YFV17D yellow fever vaccine. V gene TRBV5-1 combines with J gene TRBJ2-5, with 8 bases lining up with TRBD2. The specimen comprised PBMCs, sampled on the day of the yellow fever booster vaccination. The CDR3 coding sequence is TGCGCCAGCAGCTTGATGTCCGGGGGGGGAATGGAGACCCAGTACTTC. Its translation: CASSLMSGGGMETQYF.